This is a list of T cell receptor beta chains from one sample in a study of T cell responses to AZD1222 COVID-19 vaccine. TCRdb's table, derived via immunoSEQ multiplex PCR, lists solely in-frame clones and lacks some. Found here are approximately 44,000 clones, around 81% of them singletons; the top ten hold under 5%. Sequencing was performed on peripheral blood, taken on day 0 of AZD1222 vaccination. All receptors derive from an adult in good health. CDR3s include the opening cysteine and the closing phenylalanine or tryptophan. D genes are given only for firm matches. For some rows the clone size is stated as once, few or many, or as a class when expanded; others skip it.

abundance: -; d_gene: TRBD1; v_gene: TRBV7-9; j_gene: TRBJ1-2; CDR3nt: TGTGCCAGCAGCTTAGGCGGGACAGGGAAGGCCTACACCTTC; CDR3aa: CASSLGGTGKAYTF
abundance: -; d_gene: -; v_gene: TRBV2; j_gene: TRBJ1-2; CDR3nt: TGTGCCAGCAGTCCTGACGGGACCTATGGCTACACCTTC; CDR3aa: CASSPDGTYGYTF
abundance: -; d_gene: TRBD1; v_gene: TRBV15; j_gene: TRBJ1-6; CDR3nt: TGTGCCACCAGCAGAGATCTGGGACAGGGTGGACCCCTCCACTTT; CDR3aa: CATSRDLGQGGPLHF
abundance: -; d_gene: TRBD2; v_gene: TRBV18; j_gene: TRBJ2-5; CDR3nt: TGTGCCAGCTCACCGGAGGTCGGGGGGTCGGAGACCCAGTACTTC; CDR3aa: CASSPEVGGSETQYF
abundance: -; d_gene: -; v_gene: TRBV10-3; j_gene: TRBJ1-4; CDR3nt: TGTGCCATCAGTGAGTCGAAGGGGGAGACTAATGAAAAACTGTTTTTT; CDR3aa: CAISESKGETNEKLFF
abundance: -; d_gene: -; v_gene: TRBV12-3/TRBV12-4; j_gene: TRBJ2-7; CDR3nt: TGTGCCAGCAGTTTTTTGGGCACCTACGAGCAGTACTTC; CDR3aa: CASSFLGTYEQYF
abundance: -; d_gene: -; v_gene: TRBV4-2; j_gene: TRBJ1-4; CDR3nt: TGTGCCAGCAGCCAATTTGCACAAGATGAAAAACTGTTTTTT; CDR3aa: CASSQFAQDEKLFF
abundance: -; d_gene: TRBD1; v_gene: TRBV12-3/TRBV12-4; j_gene: TRBJ1-2; CDR3nt: TGTGCCAGCAGCGACGGGACAGGGTATGGCTACACCTTC; CDR3aa: CASSDGTGYGYTF
abundance: medium-sized; d_gene: -; v_gene: TRBV18; j_gene: TRBJ1-1; CDR3nt: TGTGCCAGCTCACCGAATCCCAGCACTGAAGCTTTCTTT; CDR3aa: CASSPNPSTEAFF
abundance: -; d_gene: TRBD2; v_gene: TRBV6-2/TRBV6-3; j_gene: TRBJ2-3; CDR3nt: TGTGCCAGCAGCCCTTTATTGGGACTAGCGGGGTTGGGAGATACGCAGTATTTT; CDR3aa: CASSPLLGLAGLGDTQYF